This T cell receptor beta chain was recovered during a study of beta chain features in type 1 diabetes. Study-wide results and limits: Insertions at VDJ junctions were less frequent in type 1 diabetes patients. These patients also deleted more nucleotides at the same junctions. The study found that naive, central memory and Treg TCRB repertoires appeared more similar in patients than in healthy donors. Shorter templates might be favored by PCR, and equally so in patients and in controls.

Deletions cut 2 bases from V and 7 bases from J, with 7 bases between. The CDR3 runs 11 residues. Germline V gene lookup returns CDR1 SGHRS and CDR2 YFSETQ. Expressed TCRB transcripts got sequenced, as all isolated RNA was reverse transcribed. Profiled with immunoSEQ multiplex PCR; TCRdb holds only in-frame clones, not every one. The data show nearly 250,000 clones, with about 63% seen just once and 0.053% held by the top ten. Concerning this clone itself: The target antigen is unknown.

The chain is built from TRBV5-1 and TRBJ2-7; D is uncertain. Sequenced material: naive CD4+ T cells from blood. This TCR derives from a man aged 25 to 40 in good health. CDR3 bases: TGCGCCAGCAGCTTTCCCGGGGAGCAGTACTTC. It encodes CASSFPGEQYF.